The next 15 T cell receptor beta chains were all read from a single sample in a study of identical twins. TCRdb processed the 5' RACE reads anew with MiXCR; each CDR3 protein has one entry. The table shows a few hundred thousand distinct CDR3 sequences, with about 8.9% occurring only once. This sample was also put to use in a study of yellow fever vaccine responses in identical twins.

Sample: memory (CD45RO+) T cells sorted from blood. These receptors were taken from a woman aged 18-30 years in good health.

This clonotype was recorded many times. The CDR3 loop is CASRETGEWEAFF. The CDR3 DNA reads TGTGCCAGCAGAGAAACAGGGGAGTGGGAAGCTTTCTTT. The chain has TRBV6-1 and TRBJ1-1, with TRBD1 identical over 7 bases. Losses at the gene ends were 6 bases for V and 8 bases for J; bases not matched to a gene: 9. CDR1 and CDR2 from the germline V gene are MNHNS and SASEGT. The length of the CDR3 is 13 residues.

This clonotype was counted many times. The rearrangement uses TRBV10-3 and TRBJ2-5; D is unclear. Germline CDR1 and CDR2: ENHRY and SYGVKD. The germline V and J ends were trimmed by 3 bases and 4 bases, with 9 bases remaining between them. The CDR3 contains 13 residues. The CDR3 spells CAISESTGETQYF. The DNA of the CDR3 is TGTGCCATCAGTGAATCGACTGGAGAGACCCAGTACTTC.

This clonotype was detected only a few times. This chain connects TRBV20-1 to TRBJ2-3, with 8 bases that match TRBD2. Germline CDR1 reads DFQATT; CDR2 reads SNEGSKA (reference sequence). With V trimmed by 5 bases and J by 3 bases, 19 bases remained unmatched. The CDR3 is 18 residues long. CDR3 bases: TGCAGTGCTGCCCCCCCTGAGATGCGGGGGGTAAGAACAGATACGCAGTATTTT. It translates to CSAAPPEMRGVRTDTQYF.

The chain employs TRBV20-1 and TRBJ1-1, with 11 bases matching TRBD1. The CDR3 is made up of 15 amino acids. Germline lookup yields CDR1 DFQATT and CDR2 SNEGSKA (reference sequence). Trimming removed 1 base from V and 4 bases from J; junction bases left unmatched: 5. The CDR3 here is CSARGDGQGATEAFF. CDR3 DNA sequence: TGCAGTGCTAGAGGAGACGGACAGGGGGCCACTGAAGCTTTCTTT.

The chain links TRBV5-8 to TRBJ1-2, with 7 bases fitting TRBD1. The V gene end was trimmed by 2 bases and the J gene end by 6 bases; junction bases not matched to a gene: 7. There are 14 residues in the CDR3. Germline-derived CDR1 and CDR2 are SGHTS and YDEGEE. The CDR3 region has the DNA TGTGCCAGCAGCTTCCTAATGACAGGGCATGGCTACACCTTC. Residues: CASSFLMTGHGYTF.

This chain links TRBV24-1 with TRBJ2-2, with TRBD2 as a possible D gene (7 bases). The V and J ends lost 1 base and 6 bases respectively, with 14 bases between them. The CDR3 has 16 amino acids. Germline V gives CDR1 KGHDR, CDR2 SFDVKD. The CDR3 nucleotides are TGTGCCACCAGTGATTTCGGGGGGCGAGGTGCCGGGGAGCTGTTTTTT. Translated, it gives CATSDFGGRGAGELFF.

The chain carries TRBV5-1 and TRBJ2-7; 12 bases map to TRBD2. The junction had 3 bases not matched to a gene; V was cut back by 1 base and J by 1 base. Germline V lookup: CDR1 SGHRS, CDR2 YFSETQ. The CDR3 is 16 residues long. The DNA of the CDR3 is TGCGCCAGCAGCTTGACCGGGACTAGCGGGTCCTACGAGCAGTACTTC. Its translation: CASSLTGTSGSYEQYF. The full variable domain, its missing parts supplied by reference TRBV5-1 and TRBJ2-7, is KAGVTQTPRYLIKTRGQQVTLSCSPISGHRSVSWYQQTPGQGLQFLFEYFSETQRNKGNFPGRFSGRQFSNSRSEMNVSTLELGDSALYLCASSLTGTSGSYEQYFGPGTRLTVT.

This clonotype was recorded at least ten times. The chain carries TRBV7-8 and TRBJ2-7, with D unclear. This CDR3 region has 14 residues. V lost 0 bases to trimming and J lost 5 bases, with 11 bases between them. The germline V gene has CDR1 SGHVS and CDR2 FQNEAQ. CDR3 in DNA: TGTGCCAGCAGCTTAGCGGTATTTGGGAACGAGCAGTACGTC. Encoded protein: CASSLAVFGNEQYV.

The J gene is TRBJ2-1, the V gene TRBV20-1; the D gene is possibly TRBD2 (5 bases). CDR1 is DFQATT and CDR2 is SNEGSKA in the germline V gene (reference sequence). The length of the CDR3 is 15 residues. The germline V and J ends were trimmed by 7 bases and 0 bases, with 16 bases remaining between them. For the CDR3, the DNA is TGCAGTGTTACACGCGGGTTGCGCTCCTACAATGAGCAGTTCTTC. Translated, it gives CSVTRGLRSYNEQFF.

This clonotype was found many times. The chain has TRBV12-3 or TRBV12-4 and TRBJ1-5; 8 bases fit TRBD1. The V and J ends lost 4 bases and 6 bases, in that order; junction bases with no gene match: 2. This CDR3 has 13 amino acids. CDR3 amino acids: CASSWTGFQPQHF. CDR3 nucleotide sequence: TGTGCCAGCAGTTGGACAGGGTTTCAGCCCCAGCATTTT.

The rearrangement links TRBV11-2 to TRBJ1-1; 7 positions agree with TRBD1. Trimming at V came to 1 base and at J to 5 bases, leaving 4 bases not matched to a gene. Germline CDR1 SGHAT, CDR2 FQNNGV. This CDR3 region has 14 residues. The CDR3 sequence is CASSLAQGRTEAFF. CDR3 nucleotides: TGTGCCAGCAGCTTAGCACAGGGGCGGACTGAAGCTTTCTTT.

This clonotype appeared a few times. The CDR3 nucleotides read TGTGCCAGCAGTTTAAAGTGGAGTACTGAAGCTTTCTTT. Residues: CASSLKWSTEAFF. The V gene is TRBV12-3 or TRBV12-4, the J gene TRBJ1-1; D gene unclear. Trimming stripped 2 bases from V and 5 bases from J, with 9 bases between. The CDR3 has 13 amino acids.

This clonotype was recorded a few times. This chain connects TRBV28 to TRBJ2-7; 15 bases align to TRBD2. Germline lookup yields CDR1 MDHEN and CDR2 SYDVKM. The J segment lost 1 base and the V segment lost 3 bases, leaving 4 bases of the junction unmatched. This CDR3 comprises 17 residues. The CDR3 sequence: CASSLGGLAGGSYEQYF. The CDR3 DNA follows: TGTGCCAGCAGTTTGGGGGGACTAGCGGGAGGTTCCTACGAGCAGTACTTC.

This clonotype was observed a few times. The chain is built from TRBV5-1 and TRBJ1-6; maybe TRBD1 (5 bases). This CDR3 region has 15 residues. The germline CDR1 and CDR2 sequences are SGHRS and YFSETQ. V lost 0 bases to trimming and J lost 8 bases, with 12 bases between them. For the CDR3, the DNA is TGCGCCAGCAGCTTGGGTCCAGGGACGGATTCACCCCTCCACTTT. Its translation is CASSLGPGTDSPLHF.

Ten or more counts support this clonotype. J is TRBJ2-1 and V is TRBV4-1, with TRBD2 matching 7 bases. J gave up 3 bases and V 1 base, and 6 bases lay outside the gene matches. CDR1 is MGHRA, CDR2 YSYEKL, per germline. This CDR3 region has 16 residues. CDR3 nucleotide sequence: TGCGCCAGCAGCCAAGCTGGTGGACTAGACTACAATGAGCAGTTCTTC. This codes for CASSQAGGLDYNEQFF.